This record concerns one T cell receptor (beta chain) sequence. TCRdb passed the PCR reads through MiXCR, listing each CDR3 protein once. This table has more than 70,000 distinct CDR3 sequences, about 50% appearing once. This entry belongs to a study of CDR3 diversity in severe acne. The sequenced sample consisted of blood. This clonotype was obtained from a male donor in good health, serving as a control.

Here the CDR3 DNA reads TGTGCCAGTAGTATTCTATCAGCGCCCGAGCAGTACTTC. This codes for CASSILSAPEQYF. The V and J genes are TRBV19 and TRBJ2-7; D is unclear. Deletions cut 3 bases from V and 6 bases from J, with 12 bases between. Germline CDR1 is LNHDA and CDR2 is SQIVND (reference sequence). The CDR3 consists of 13 residues.